A selection of T cell receptor beta chains follows, all from one sample in a study of blood T cells in healthy people across ages. One entry per CDR3 protein results from TCRdb running MiXCR on the 5' RACE reads. The top ten hold about 0.8% of the sample, which has some 1,000,000 distinct CDR3 sequences, about 23% seen once. The same data also went into a second study, on T cells of mothers and their children.

What was sequenced was blood. The origin of the receptors is a girl under 10 years old in good health. The CDR3 runs from the conserved cysteine through the conserved F or W. The D gene is left open where the match is weak. Clone sizes are given selectively: once, few, many, or a class where the clone is expanded.

>.|TRBJ2-3|few|TRBV6-1
TGTGCCAGCAGTGGAAAACGAAGCGAAGGCACGCAGTATTTT
CASSGKRSEGTQYF
>.|TRBJ2-5|few|TRBV20-1
TGCAGTGCTAGAGATCCCTCAAGGGCGGAGAACAAAGAGACCCAGTACTTC
CSARDPSRAENKETQYF
>.|TRBJ2-5|few|TRBV28
TGTGCCAGCAGTTCAATTTCCGTTAAAGGCGGGACCCAGTACTTC
CASSSISVKGGTQYF
>.|TRBJ2-7|few|TRBV20-1
TGCAGTGCTAGAGTGTTGGGGGGAGGCCCTCTTTCCTACGAGCAGTACTTC
CSARVLGGGPLSYEQYF
>TRBD1|TRBJ2-7|.|TRBV15
TGTGCCACCAGCAGATACAGGGGCGGCGAGCAGTACTTC
CATSRYRGGEQYF
>TRBD1|TRBJ2-1|few|TRBV20-1
TGCAGTGCTAGAGACCCGGGACAGGGGTACTTAGAGCAGTTCTTC
CSARDPGQGYLEQFF
>TRBD2|TRBJ2-7|.|TRBV29-1
TGCAGCGTTCAGGGACTAGCGGCCGAGCAGTACTTC
CSVQGLAAEQYF
>.|TRBJ2-1|few|TRBV2
TGTGCCAGCAGTGTTATAGGGGGGCATTACAATGAGCAGTTCTTC
CASSVIGGHYNEQFF
>.|TRBJ2-7|many|TRBV28
TGTGCCAGCAGTCCGCCATACGTGTCCCTAGTGTACGAGCAGTACTTC
CASSPPYVSLVYEQYF
>.|TRBJ2-3|few|TRBV12-3/TRBV12-4
TGTGCCAGCAGCGTAGGAGTAAAGTTGGACACAGATACGCAGTATTTT
CASSVGVKLDTDTQYF
>.|TRBJ1-2|few|TRBV12-3/TRBV12-4
TGTGCCAGCACCTGGGGGCATTCCTATGGCTACACCTTC
CASTWGHSYGYTF
>.|TRBJ2-2|.|TRBV11-2
TGTGCCAGCAGCTTGAGGATTTACACCGGGGAGCTGTTTTTT
CASSLRIYTGELFF
>TRBD1|TRBJ1-1|many|TRBV12-3/TRBV12-4
TGCGCCAGCAGCTTGACAGGGACTGAAGCTTTCTTT
CASSLTGTEAFF
>.|TRBJ2-5|few|TRBV29-1
TGCAGCGTCGCCATTGGGACCACAATGGAGACCCAGTACTTC
CSVAIGTTMETQYF
>.|TRBJ2-4|.|TRBV12-3/TRBV12-4
TGTGCCAGCAGTTCAGATTGGGGGGTTCAGTACTTC
CASSSDWGVQYF
>.|TRBJ2-7|.|TRBV12-5
TGTGCTAGTGGTTTTGAAAATGACTACGAGCAGTACTTC
CASGFENDYEQYF
>TRBD1|TRBJ2-6|few|TRBV7-9
TGTGCCAGCAGCAGACAGGGTCCTGGGGCCAACGTCCTGACTTTC
CASSRQGPGANVLTF
>.|TRBJ2-3|.|TRBV25-1
TGTGCCAGCAGTGAATATGGGTCCCAGAACTTGGATACGCAGTATTTT
CASSEYGSQNLDTQYF
>TRBD1|TRBJ1-2|.|TRBV29-1
TGCAGCGTCGTAACGACAGGGTTGGATGGCTACACCTTC
CSVVTTGLDGYTF
>.|TRBJ2-5|few|TRBV5-1
TGCGCCAGCAGCCCCAACCCAGGGATCCAAGAGACCCAGTACTTC
CASSPNPGIQETQYF
>.|TRBJ1-2|few|TRBV5-5
TGTGCCAGCAGCTTCTATTGGGGGATCACATATGGCTACACCTTC
CASSFYWGITYGYTF
>.|TRBJ2-3|.|TRBV12-3/TRBV12-4
TGTGCCACCCGAGGGCCTGGCACAGATACGCAGTATTTT
CATRGPGTDTQYF
>.|TRBJ2-7|few|TRBV9
TGTGCCAGCAGCCCCCCGGGGCGGCCTGGGGACGAGCAGTACTTC
CASSPPGRPGDEQYF
>TRBD2|TRBJ2-5|.|TRBV24-1
TGTGCCACCAGTGCCCATGGAGGCGGGAGAGGCCAAGAGACCCAGTACTTC
CATSAHGGGRGQETQYF
>.|TRBJ1-3|few|TRBV28
TGTGCCAGCAGTTTACGCAGGGTCGGAAACACCATATATTTT
CASSLRRVGNTIYF
>TRBD1|TRBJ2-5|few|TRBV25-1
TGTGCCAGCAGTCCCACGTCAGCAGGGGGCAAGGAGACCCAGTACTTC
CASSPTSAGGKETQYF
>TRBD1|TRBJ1-2|.|TRBV4-3
TGCGCCAGCAGCCAAGCGGGACAGCCTGTGGTCAATGGCTACACCTTC
CASSQAGQPVVNGYTF
>TRBD1|TRBJ1-5|.|TRBV12-3/TRBV12-4
TGTGCCAGCAGTCCGAGGGGATTAGGGACAGGACAGCCCCAGCATTTT
CASSPRGLGTGQPQHF
>.|TRBJ1-1|few|TRBV11-2
TGTGCCAGCAGAAGGGCCATGAACACTGAAGCTTTCTTT
CASRRAMNTEAFF
>.|TRBJ2-7|.|TRBV20-1
TGCAGTGCTAGAGGGGTAGGGTACGAGCAGTACTTC
CSARGVGYEQYF
>.|TRBJ2-5|.|TRBV5-1
TGCGCCAGCAGCTTGGAGGTCAAGACGGCTCAAGAGACCCAGTACTTC
CASSLEVKTAQETQYF
>TRBD1|TRBJ2-1|.|TRBV5-4
TGTGCCAGCAGCTCTAGCGGGACAGGGGGCCTTGAGCAGTTCTTC
CASSSSGTGGLEQFF
>TRBD2|TRBJ2-2|.|TRBV4-3
TGCGCCAGCAGCCAAGATGGACTAGCGTACACCGGGGAGCTGTTTTTT
CASSQDGLAYTGELFF
>.|TRBJ1-2|few|TRBV12-3/TRBV12-4
TGTGCCAGCAGTTCATGGGGAGGACTGGACGGCTACACCTTC
CASSSWGGLDGYTF
>TRBD1|TRBJ2-1|few|TRBV28
TGTGCCAGCACTCTTGGGACAGGGAGCTACAATGAGCAGTTCTTC
CASTLGTGSYNEQFF
>.|TRBJ2-4|.|TRBV29-1
TGCAGCGTTGAGACAGTTGAGGTTCAGTACTTC
CSVETVEVQYF
>.|TRBJ2-3|few|TRBV7-2
TGTGCCAGCAGCTTAGATTTTTCGGCTTCCACGCAGTATTTT
CASSLDFSASTQYF
>TRBD2|TRBJ2-4|few|TRBV13
TGTGCCAGCAGCTTAGCGGGAGGGCCGATCAGCAACATTCAGTACTTC
CASSLAGGPISNIQYF
>.|TRBJ1-1|.|TRBV28
TGTGCCAGCAGACCCCGGGCGCGGGCCTTAGCTTTCTTT
CASRPRARALAFF
>.|TRBJ2-3|few|TRBV10-1
TGCGCCAGCAGTGACAACCTCCGTTCTACGCAGTATTTT
CASSDNLRSTQYF
>.|TRBJ2-7|.|TRBV4-1
TGCGCCAGCAGTGAAGGACAGTTTTACGAGCAGTACTTC
CASSEGQFYEQYF
>TRBD2|TRBJ2-5|few|TRBV7-3
TGTGCCAGCAGCGAGAGCGGGGGTAGCCAAGAGACCCAGTACTTC
CASSESGGSQETQYF
>.|TRBJ1-1|.|TRBV11-2
TGTGCCAGCAGCTTAGTAGTGTGGACTGAAGCTTTCTTT
CASSLVVWTEAFF
>TRBD1|TRBJ1-2|.|TRBV29-1
TGCAGCGCTGGGGCAGGGGGAGAGAACTATGGCTACACCTTC
CSAGAGGENYGYTF
>TRBD1|TRBJ1-1|.|TRBV2
TGTGCCAGCAGTGAAGGCAGGGGGCCCCTGGACACTGAAGCTTTCTTT
CASSEGRGPLDTEAFF
>.|TRBJ2-5|few|TRBV9
TGTGCCAGCAGCGAGGGAAGGGATGAGACCCAGTACTTC
CASSEGRDETQYF
>TRBD1|TRBJ1-2|.|TRBV4-3
TGCGCCAGCAGCCCAGCCCGGGGGAGATACAGGGGAGGCTACACCTTC
CASSPARGRYRGGYTF
>.|TRBJ1-1|once|TRBV25-1
TGTGCCAGCATAAGGGGGGCCACTGAAGCTTTCTTT
CASIRGATEAFF
>.|TRBJ2-7|.|TRBV19
TGTGCCAGTGGCAAGGGCGAAACCTACGAGCAGTACTTC
CASGKGETYEQYF